This TCR beta chain derives from a study of beta chain features in type 1 diabetes. Germline CDR1 and CDR2: SGHDN and FVKESK. With 0 bases removed from V and 5 bases from J, the gap between germline ends came to 13 bases. This CDR3 comprises 16 residues. As every portion of the isolated RNA was reverse transcribed, the sequencing read expressed TCRB transcripts. Assay used: immunoSEQ multiplex PCR; TCRdb lists only in-frame clones, some missing. The top ten clones hold 0.023% of a sample with 850,000 to 900,000 clones, roughly 15% of them seen once. The clonotype was recovered from a woman aged 18 to 35 in good health. The gene calls are TRBV14 and TRBJ2-2, with D unresolved. Sequencing was done on a sample of naive CD4+ T cells from blood. The CDR3 DNA reads as TGTGCCAGCAGCCAAGAGGTAGCAGGCCGGACCGGGGAGCTGTTTTTT. This encodes CASSQEVAGRTGELFF.